These 7 T cell receptor beta chains originate from one sample sequenced in a study of identical twins. In TCRdb, the 5' RACE reads were re-called with MiXCR into one record per CDR3 protein. The repertoire consists of 1.5 million to 2 million distinct CDR3 sequences, with more than 30% occurring once and the leading ten covering under 0.35%. Sequencing input: cord blood. All receptors come from a newborn girl in good health.

The rearrangement joins TRBV11-2 to TRBJ1-2, with D maybe TRBD1 (5 bases). The CDR3 runs 15 residues. Germline loops: CDR1 SGHAT, CDR2 FQNNGV. The V end was cut by 3 bases, the J end by 2 bases, with 13 bases between. The CDR3 sequence is CASSLDGTGNYGYTF. The DNA for the CDR3 is TGTGCCAGCAGCTTGGATGGGACCGGGAACTATGGCTACACCTTC.

The rearrangement joins TRBV11-2 to TRBJ2-3; 7 nucleotides match TRBD2. Trimming removed 4 bases from V and 4 bases from J; junction bases left unmatched: 14. Germline V lookup: CDR1 SGHAT, CDR2 FQNNGV. There are 17 residues in the CDR3. CDR3 nucleotide sequence: TGTGCCAGCAGCTCCCATGGGGTCGGACTAGAGGCAGATACGCAGTATTTT. It specifies CASSSHGVGLEADTQYF.

The rearrangement joins TRBV29-1 to TRBJ1-1, with a tentative D call TRBD1 (5 bases). Germline CDR1 and CDR2: SQVTM and ANQGSEA. The CDR3 is 12 residues long. Trimming removed 6 bases from V and 6 bases from J, with 14 bases in between. CDR3: CSVPGWGAEAFF. CDR3 DNA sequence: TGCAGCGTCCCCGGGTGGGGCGCTGAAGCTTTCTTT. Full variable domain (outside the CDR3, taken from reference TRBV29-1 and TRBJ1-1): SAVISQKPSRDICQRGTSLTIQCQVDSQVTMMFWYRQQPGQSLTLIATANQGSEATYESGFVIDKFPISRPNLTFSTLTVSNMSPEDSSIYLCSVPGWGAEAFFGQGTRLTVV.

This clonotype was recorded a few times. J is TRBJ1-6 and V is TRBV5-1; D unclear. Looked up from germline, CDR1 is SGHRS and CDR2 is YFSETQ. The CDR3 runs 14 residues. Trimming shortened V by 4 bases and J by 7 bases, and 12 bases separated the two germline ends. DNA of the CDR3: TGCGCCAGCAGCAGTTCCTCGGGGAATTCACCCCTCCACTTT. Protein: CASSSSSGNSPLHF.

The rearrangement joins TRBV7-9 to TRBJ2-2; a possible D gene is TRBD2 (6 bases). The germline V gene encodes CDR1 SEHNR and CDR2 FQNEAQ (reference sequence). Trimming stripped 4 bases from V and 0 bases from J, with 9 bases between. There are 15 residues in the CDR3. The CDR3 region is CASSSIAANTGELFF. The CDR3 nucleotides read TGTGCCAGCAGCTCTATAGCGGCGAACACCGGGGAGCTGTTTTTT.

A few counts support this clonotype. The chain joins TRBV20-1 to TRBJ2-3, with D possibly matching TRBD2 (6 bases). The CDR3 length is 13 residues. V lost 6 bases to trimming and J lost 2 bases, with 12 bases between them. CDR1 is DFQATT and CDR2 is SNEGSKA in the germline V gene (reference sequence). CDR3 region: CSAGGADTDTQYF. The CDR3 DNA reads as TGCAGTGCGGGCGGGGCCGACACAGATACGCAGTATTTT.

This clonotype was observed a few times. The chain couples TRBV20-1 to TRBJ1-1, with D uncertain. The CDR3 totals 11 residues. Germline loops: CDR1 DFQATT, CDR2 SNEGSKA (reference sequence). V gave up 2 bases and J gave up 8 bases, with 9 bases separating them. The chain's CDR3 is CSARLPREAFF. In DNA, the CDR3 is TGCAGTGCTAGACTCCCCCGGGAAGCTTTCTTT.